The clone carrying this TCR beta chain was seen many times. This sample was included in a study of Graves' ophthalmopathy and Graves' hyperthyroidism. TCR beta CDR3 amplification used RNA transcripts. The first-round RT-PCR employed HTBI primers together with the Qiagen OneStep RT-PCR kit. A multiplex PCR was then performed as the second round. TCRdb analysed the multiplex PCR reads with MiXCR anew, one entry per CDR3 protein. Here the sample spans just over 600,000 distinct CDR3 sequences, about a fifth being singletons. Losses at the gene ends were 6 bases for V and 2 bases for J; bases not matched to a gene: 8. CDR1 is SGHAT, CDR2 FQNNGV, per germline. This CDR3 has 15 residues.

The chain couples TRBV11-2 to TRBJ2-7; 9 positions match TRBD1. The material sequenced was peripheral blood. This TCR came from a woman aged 18-29 years with stable Graves' hyperthyroidism. Some clones in this sample may be carry-over from other donors' samples. The DNA of the CDR3 is TGTGCCAGCAGTCCCGGACAGGGGCTTACCTACGAGCAGTACTTC. It specifies CASSPGQGLTYEQYF.